One and the same sample provided the 10 T cell receptor beta chains below, sequenced in a study of human T cells and chemical hapten exposure. TCRdb itself ran the RACE reads through MiXCR, one entry per CDR3 protein. The sample shows 120,000 or so distinct CDR3 sequences, less than 15% of them seen only once. Sample time point: pre-sensitization, week 0. As to treatment: therapeutic diphenylcyclopropenone sensitization with weekly scalp DPC. Sequences were derived from whole blood, sampled in connection with sensitization to the hapten diphenylcyclopropenone (DPC). The origin of the receptors is a woman aged 18-29 years with alopecia areata. Some clones in this sample may be carry-over from other donors' samples.

The sample holds a few counts of this clonotype. V usage is TRBV5-1 and J usage is TRBJ1-1; tentative D call: TRBD1 (6 bases). Germline assignment: CDR1 SGHRS and CDR2 YFSETQ. V was clipped by 2 bases and J by 4 bases, with 18 bases between them. The CDR3 covers 16 residues. CDR3 bases: TGCGCCAGCAGCTTTACGGGACATTTGACTCGCACTGAAGCTTTCTTT. Its protein is CASSFTGHLTRTEAFF. Combining the CDR3 with reference TRBV5-1 and TRBJ1-1 gives the whole variable domain KAGVTQTPRYLIKTRGQQVTLSCSPISGHRSVSWYQQTPGQGLQFLFEYFSETQRNKGNFPGRFSGRQFSNSRSEMNVSTLELGDSALYLCASSFTGHLTRTEAFFGQGTRLTVV.

This clonotype has just a few counts. CDR3 sequence (DNA): TGTGCCAGTAGTTGGGGACAGCGCTATCAGCCCCAGCATTTT. Its protein product is CASSWGQRYQPQHF. This chain uses TRBV19 with TRBJ1-5, with TRBD1 identical over 7 bases. The junction had 6 bases not matched to a gene; V was cut back by 5 bases and J by 5 bases. This CDR3 is 14 amino acids long. The V gene's germline CDR1 is LNHDA and CDR2 SQIVND (reference sequence).

CDR3 sequence: CASSMGDILSRYF. CDR3 coding DNA: TGTGCCAGCAGTATGGGGGACATCCTCTCAAGGTACTTC. The chain recombines TRBV28 with TRBJ2-7; tentative D call: TRBD1 (6 bases). V gave up 5 bases and J gave up 12 bases, with 20 bases separating them. The CDR3 extends over 13 amino acids. Germline values: CDR1 MDHEN, CDR2 SYDVKM.

This sequence joins TRBV10-2 and TRBJ2-7; TRBD2 aligns across 12 bases. The germline V gene has CDR1 WSHSY and CDR2 SAAADI. This CDR3 region has 14 residues. Trimming took 6 bases from V and 4 from J; bases not matched to a gene: 4. DNA for the CDR3: TGCGCCAGCAGGAACCTAGCGGGGGGGTACGAGCAGTACTTC. Protein: CASRNLAGGYEQYF.

There are a few counts of this clonotype. The chain carries TRBV5-8 and TRBJ2-4; either TRBD1 or TRBD2 may fit D (5 bases each). In germline, CDR1 is SGHTS, CDR2 YDEGEE. This CDR3 comprises 16 residues. The V gene lost 3 bases and the J gene lost 0 bases, with 13 bases spanning the gap. CDR3 nucleotide sequence: TGTGCCAGCAGCTCATTTTTGGGGGTAGCCAAAAACATTCAGTACTTC. Translated, it gives CASSSFLGVAKNIQYF. The entire variable domain, with the rest obtained from reference TRBV5-8 and TRBJ2-4, is as follows: EAGVTQSPTHLIKTRGQQATLRCSPISGHTSVYWYQQALGLGLQFLLWYDEGEERNRGNFPPRFSGRQFPNYSSELNVNALELEDSALYLCASSSFLGVAKNIQYFGAGTRLSVL.

This chain joins TRBV9 and TRBJ2-2; D is unclear. Germline V gives CDR1 SGDLS, CDR2 YYNGEE. The CDR3 loop spans 12 amino acids. V was shortened by 4 bases and J by 8 bases, with 9 bases between the two germline ends. The chain's CDR3 is CASSSQVGELFF. The CDR3 DNA is TGTGCCAGCAGCTCCCAGGTTGGGGAGCTGTTTTTT.

This chain links TRBV10-1 with TRBJ2-3, with TRBD1 as a possible D gene (5 bases). V lost 0 bases and J 4 bases, leaving 14 bases between the germline ends. Germline loops: CDR1 WNHNN, CDR2 SYGVQD (reference sequence). The CDR3 is made up of 16 amino acids. This CDR3 is CASSESTAGRADTQYF. CDR3 DNA sequence: TGCGCCAGCAGTGAGTCGACAGCTGGCAGGGCAGATACGCAGTATTTT.

This CDR3 is CSVGAGAFYNEQFF. In nucleotides, the CDR3 is TGCAGCGTGGGAGCGGGGGCTTTCTACAATGAGCAGTTCTTC. The V call is TRBV29-1, the J call TRBJ2-1, with 8 nucleotides matching TRBD2. The ends lost 6 bases at V and 3 bases at J; junction bases unmatched: 7. The CDR3 runs to 14 residues. CDR1 is SQVTM and CDR2 is ANQGSEA in the germline V gene.

This chain links TRBV20-1 with TRBJ2-3; tentative D call: TRBD2 (5 bases). CDR3 length equals 15 residues. Germline V lookup: CDR1 DFQATT, CDR2 SNEGSKA (reference sequence). V shed 0 bases and J shed 2 bases, with 12 bases lying between them. Written as DNA, the CDR3 is TGCAGTGCTAGAGATAGAAGAGGGCCCACAGATACGCAGTATTTT. It specifies CSARDRRGPTDTQYF.

This clonotype was picked up many times. J is TRBJ2-7 and V is TRBV29-1; TRBD1 or TRBD2 may be the D gene (7 bases each). The CDR3 covers 14 residues. The germline V gene has CDR1 SQVTM and CDR2 ANQGSEA. The ends were cut back, 4 bases at V and 2 bases at J, with 15 bases in the middle. Here the CDR3 reads CSVGGGQLPYEQYF. CDR3 nucleotide sequence: TGCAGCGTTGGCGGGGGACAGCTGCCCTACGAGCAGTACTTC.